This TCR beta chain appears in the sequencing data of a study of blood T cell repertoires in COVID-19. About the research overall: Sources were T cells, B-cell-depleted T cells, or PBMCs; the material itself was cDNA or gDNA.

Germline CDR1 SGHTA, CDR2 FQGNSA. This CDR3 is built from 13 residues. Trimming took 2 bases from V and 7 from J, leaving 8 bases between them. Those enrolled, adults aged roughly 18 to 100 years, came from about two dozen US areas. Participants had their cohort set by participant-reported clinical history. Measured with immunoSEQ multiplex PCR; TCRdb has only the in-frame clones, and not every one. The data hold 250,000 or so clones, with 85% to 90% observed a single time. This receptor was obtained from a woman aged 25-40 years with acute COVID-19. Sequences were obtained from PBMCs or T cells enriched from blood (not recorded which). The chain carries TRBV7-2 and TRBJ2-2, with unresolved D. The CDR3 region is CASSLFAGGELFF. In DNA form, the CDR3 reads TGTGCCAGCAGCTTATTTGCAGGCGGGGAGCTGTTTTTT.